The 28 T cell receptor beta chains below all came from one sample that was sequenced in a study of blood T cell repertoires in COVID-19. This table comes from immunoSEQ multiplex PCR, and its TCRdb copy is limited to in-frame clones, with some not included. The sample includes over 50,000 clones, 80% to 90% of them seen just once. Sequencing was performed on peripheral blood. These receptor sequences come from a human donor in a cohort sampled during active COVID-19.

The chain employs TRBV15 and TRBJ1-2, with D possibly being TRBD1 (5 bases). CDR1 LNHNV and CDR2 YYDKDF come from the germline V gene (reference sequence). V lost 1 base to trimming and J lost 8 bases, with 17 bases between them. The CDR3 covers 15 residues. The chain's CDR3 is CATSRAPYRGEGYTF. The CDR3 coding sequence is TGTGCCACCAGCAGAGCCCCTTACCGGGGGGAAGGCTACACCTTC. The full variable domain, with the rest looked up from reference TRBV15 and TRBJ1-2, is DAMVIQNPRYQVTQFGKPVTLSCSQTLNHNVMYWYQQKSSQAPKLLFHYYDKDFNNEADTPDNFQSRRPNTSFCFLDIRSPGLGDTAMYLCATSRAPYRGEGYTFGSGTRLTVV.

This rearrangement joins TRBV10-3 to TRBJ1-6; tentatively, D is TRBD1 (5 bases). Germline values: CDR1 ENHRY, CDR2 SYGVKD. The CDR3 contains 15 residues. The germline V and J ends were trimmed by 0 bases and 9 bases, with 12 bases remaining between them. CDR3 nucleotide sequence: TGTGCCATCAGTGAGTCGGGCAGGGTAGGTTCACCCCTCCACTTT. It translates to CAISESGRVGSPLHF.

The rearrangement links TRBV11-3 to TRBJ2-1, with 9 nucleotides matching TRBD2. Germline assignment: CDR1 SGHNT and CDR2 YENEEA. The CDR3 consists of 15 residues. The trim removed 8 bases at V and 7 bases at J, leaving 12 bases unmatched. The CDR3 reads CASSPGRGGNNEQFF. In DNA form, the CDR3 reads TGTGCCAGCTCTCCTGGGCGGGGGGGCAATAATGAGCAGTTCTTC.

This rearrangement joins TRBV2 to TRBJ1-6; unclear D gene. With 7 bases removed from V and 0 bases from J, the gap between germline ends came to 13 bases. Per germline, CDR1 SNHLY and CDR2 FYNNEI. CDR3 length: 16 amino acids. In DNA, the CDR3 is TGTGCCAGCAAGGAGCCGAGAAGCTCCTATAATTCACCCCTCCACTTT. Residues: CASKEPRSSYNSPLHF.

The chain has TRBV4-2 and TRBJ1-2, with D possibly being TRBD1 (6 bases). V shed 0 bases and J shed 3 bases, with 14 bases lying between them. Germline V gene lookup returns CDR1 LGHNA and CDR2 YNFKEQ. The CDR3 is 16 residues long. The CDR3 region is CASSQDSAQGYYGYTF. The CDR3 DNA is TGTGCCAGCAGCCAAGATTCAGCGCAGGGGTACTATGGCTACACCTTC.

This chain joins TRBV18 and TRBJ1-1; 11 nucleotides match TRBD1. The trim removed 3 bases at V and 4 bases at J, leaving 7 bases unmatched. Germline V gives CDR1 KGHSH, CDR2 LQKENI. The CDR3 has 16 residues. In nucleotides, the CDR3 is TGTGCCAGCTCACCTGGGACAGGGGGATTGAGCACTGAAGCTTTCTTT. It encodes CASSPGTGGLSTEAFF.

The chain uses TRBV28 and TRBJ2-6; 7 nucleotides agree with TRBD1. J was trimmed by 1 base and V by 10 bases; bases with no gene match: 4. CDR1 and CDR2 from the germline V gene are MDHEN and SYDVKM. The CDR3 has 14 residues. Here the CDR3 DNA reads TGTGCCACCGGACAGGTGTCTGGGGCCAACGTCCTGACTTTC. Its translation: CATGQVSGANVLTF.

This chain connects TRBV29-1 to TRBJ2-7; TRBD1 matches at 7 bases. V was pared by 5 bases and J by 5 bases, with 6 bases of the junction left unmatched. The CDR3 extends over 12 amino acids. Germline V gene lookup returns CDR1 SQVTM and CDR2 ANQGSEA. The CDR3 sequence: CSVRSQGNEQYF. The CDR3 DNA reads as TGCAGCGTTAGGTCACAGGGGAACGAGCAGTACTTC.

The chain recombines TRBV7-2 with TRBJ2-3, with D possibly TRBD2 on 6 matching bases. The V gene's germline CDR1 is SGHTA and CDR2 FQGNSA. The CDR3 length is 17 residues. The germline V and J ends were trimmed by 5 bases and 0 bases, with 18 bases remaining between them. The CDR3 region is CASSRGAGLLSTDTQYF. The CDR3 bases are TGTGCCAGCAGCAGAGGGGCGGGACTCCTAAGCACAGATACGCAGTATTTT.

The V and J genes are TRBV7-6 and TRBJ2-2; no definite D call. This CDR3 comprises 16 residues. Germline V CDR1 and CDR2: SGHVS, FNYEAQ. Trimming left V 0 bases short and J 0 bases short, with 8 bases between. Written as DNA, the CDR3 is TGTGCCAGCAGCTTAGCATCGACTGCGAACACCGGGGAGCTGTTTTTT. This codes for CASSLASTANTGELFF.

The chain joins TRBV18 to TRBJ1-4; D is uncertain. The CDR3 is made up of 14 amino acids. The V end was cut by 3 bases, the J end by 1 base, with 6 bases between. Germline V lookup: CDR1 KGHSH, CDR2 LQKENI. The CDR3 DNA reads as TGTGCCAGCTCACCCCGGGGAACTAATGAAAAACTGTTTTTT. It translates to CASSPRGTNEKLFF.

The chain uses TRBV18 and TRBJ1-1; D remains ambiguous. Trimming pared 5 bases from V and 3 bases from J, leaving 10 bases between. Per germline, CDR1 KGHSH and CDR2 LQKENI. This CDR3 has 13 residues. As DNA, the CDR3 is TGTGCCAGCTCAACCACAGCAGACACTGAAGCTTTCTTT. This translates into CASSTTADTEAFF.

This clone was picked up one time. For the CDR3, the DNA is TGCGCCAGCAGCCAAGAATTGCCGGGACTACCCCCAGATACGCAGTATTTT. It yields the protein CASSQELPGLPPDTQYF. The chain couples TRBV4-3 to TRBJ2-3, with 7 positions matching TRBD2. The junction had 10 bases not matched to a gene; V was cut back by 0 bases and J by 4 bases. CDR1 is LGHNA and CDR2 is YSLEER in the germline V gene. The CDR3 length is 17 residues.

V is TRBV10-3 and J is TRBJ1-1; tentatively, D is TRBD1 (5 bases). Germline loops: CDR1 ENHRY, CDR2 SYGVKD. Trimming took off 3 bases at V and 1 base at J, with 18 bases between the two ends. The CDR3 is 17 amino acids. CDR3 sequence reads: CAISDNVGEQWNTEAFF. The CDR3 DNA follows: TGTGCCATCAGTGATAACGTAGGGGAACAGTGGAACACTGAAGCTTTCTTT.

The V gene is TRBV6-6, the J gene TRBJ1-1, with TRBD1 as a possible D gene (5 bases). CDR3 length: 15 residues. Trimming took off 7 bases at V and 1 base at J, with 16 bases between the two ends. Germline V gene sequence: CDR1 MNHNY, CDR2 SVGAGI (reference sequence). The CDR3 loop reads CASIGWGGPNTEAFF. CDR3 sequence (DNA): TGTGCCAGCATTGGTTGGGGGGGACCGAACACTGAAGCTTTCTTT.

V gene TRBV6-6 combines with J gene TRBJ2-5; 7 bases are shared with TRBD2. Looked up from germline, CDR1 is MNHNY and CDR2 is SVGAGI (reference sequence). The trim removed 4 bases at V and 5 bases at J, leaving 7 bases unmatched. The CDR3 covers 14 residues. This CDR3 is CASSLAGSQETQYF. The CDR3 DNA reads TGTGCCAGCAGTTTAGCGGGCTCACAGGAGACCCAGTACTTC.

The V gene is TRBV6-2 or TRBV6-3, the J gene TRBJ2-1, with 11 bases identical to TRBD1. After removal of 5 bases from V and 7 bases from J, the junction contained 4 bases not matched to a gene. The CDR3 has 14 residues. In germline, CDR1 is MNHEY, CDR2 SVGEGT. CDR3 region: CASSIGTGGNEQFF. The CDR3 DNA is TGTGCCAGCAGTATCGGGACAGGGGGTAATGAGCAGTTCTTC.

The chain couples TRBV7-2 to TRBJ2-7, with TRBD2 matching over 12 bases. The ends lost 5 bases at V and 7 bases at J; junction bases unmatched: 12. The germline V gene has CDR1 SGHTA and CDR2 FQGNSA. The CDR3 contains 16 residues. CDR3 sequence (DNA): TGTGCCAGCAGCCCCCAACCGGGACTAGCGGGTAGAGAGCAGTACTTC. Translation gives CASSPQPGLAGREQYF.

This chain links TRBV7-9 with TRBJ1-1; D may be TRBD1 (5 bases). CDR1 and CDR2 (germline): SEHNR, FQNEAQ (reference sequence). The CDR3 covers 14 residues. V shed 4 bases and J shed 6 bases, with 15 bases lying between them. The CDR3 DNA reads as TGTGCCAGCAGCTCGGGGGGTTTGACCCCTGAAGCTTTCTTT. Protein product: CASSSGGLTPEAFF.

Only one count was recorded for this clone. The rearrangement joins TRBV5-1 to TRBJ2-2, with D maybe TRBD2 (6 bases). V gave up 4 bases and J gave up 4 bases, with 14 bases separating them. This CDR3 region has 15 residues. Looked up from germline, CDR1 is SGHRS and CDR2 is YFSETQ. The CDR3 DNA is TGCGCCAGCAGCCTATCACCGCGGGGCACCGGGGAGCTGTTTTTT. This encodes CASSLSPRGTGELFF.

The chain employs TRBV2 and TRBJ2-3, with TRBD2 matching over 8 bases. Trimming removed 7 bases from V and 3 bases from J; junction bases left unmatched: 9. This CDR3 contains 15 residues. Per the germline V gene, CDR1 is SNHLY and CDR2 is FYNNEI. The CDR3 sequence is CASTPGGAGTDTQYF. The CDR3 coding sequence is TGTGCCAGCACCCCGGGGGGGGCTGGTACAGATACGCAGTATTTT.

The CDR3 is CASSLQATDTQYF. DNA of the CDR3: TGCGCCAGCAGCCTTCAAGCGACAGATACGCAGTATTTT. V and J are TRBV4-1 and TRBJ2-3; D call uncertain. Deletions cut 4 bases from V and 3 bases from J, with 8 bases between. Germline CDR1 and CDR2: MGHRA and YSYEKL. CDR3 length equals 13 residues.

This chain connects TRBV7-3 to TRBJ2-7; 7 nucleotides match TRBD1. CDR3 size: 15 residues. Germline V CDR1 and CDR2: SGHTA, FQGTGA. V shed 5 bases, J shed 0 bases, and the junction held 7 bases outside the gene matches. DNA for the CDR3: TGTGCCAGCAGCGCCGTGGGACAGAACTCCTACGAGCAGTACTTC. Translating it yields CASSAVGQNSYEQYF.

V gene TRBV11-3 combines with J gene TRBJ2-7, with 8 bases lining up with TRBD2. The germline V gene encodes CDR1 SGHNT and CDR2 YENEEA. Trimming removed 6 bases from V and 4 bases from J; junction bases left unmatched: 8. The CDR3 length is 14 residues. The CDR3 coding sequence is TGTGCCAGCAGGGCCGGGACTAGTGTTTACGAGCAGTACTTC. It codes for CASRAGTSVYEQYF.

The rearrangement uses TRBV20-1 and TRBJ1-1; D is unclear. V dropped 5 bases and J dropped 6 bases, with 10 bases sitting between them. The CDR3 length is 11 residues. Germline values: CDR1 DFQATT, CDR2 SNEGSKA (reference sequence). CDR3 coding DNA: TGCAGTGCTGAGAAGCACGCTGAAGCTTTCTTT. It yields the protein CSAEKHAEAFF.

The chain is built from TRBV7-6 and TRBJ1-4; possible D gene TRBD1, 6 bases. The CDR3 has 14 residues. Trimming left V 4 bases short and J 5 bases short, with 11 bases between. Germline CDR1 and CDR2: SGHVS and FNYEAQ. CDR3: CASSSRQDNEKLFF. The CDR3 DNA is TGTGCCAGCAGCTCTCGACAGGACAATGAAAAACTGTTTTTT.

This chain uses TRBV6-2 or TRBV6-3 with TRBJ2-7, with 8 bases aligning to TRBD2. The CDR3 totals 18 residues. Germline assignment: CDR1 MNHEY and CDR2 SVGEGT. V dropped 2 bases and J dropped 2; count of bases not matched to a gene: 14. The DNA of the CDR3 is TGTGCCAGCAGTTACCAGCGAAAGGGCGGGGGGTTCACCTACGAGCAGTACTTC. Translated, it gives CASSYQRKGGGFTYEQYF.

The rearrangement uses TRBV9 and TRBJ2-1; TRBD2 matches at 10 bases. Losses at the gene ends were 0 bases for V and 5 bases for J; bases not matched to a gene: 8. This CDR3 spans 17 amino acids. Germline V gene data show CDR1 as SGDLS and CDR2 as YYNGEE. This CDR3 is CASSVGASGGAHNEQFF. The CDR3 DNA is TGTGCCAGCAGCGTAGGAGCCAGCGGGGGGGCCCACAATGAGCAGTTCTTC.